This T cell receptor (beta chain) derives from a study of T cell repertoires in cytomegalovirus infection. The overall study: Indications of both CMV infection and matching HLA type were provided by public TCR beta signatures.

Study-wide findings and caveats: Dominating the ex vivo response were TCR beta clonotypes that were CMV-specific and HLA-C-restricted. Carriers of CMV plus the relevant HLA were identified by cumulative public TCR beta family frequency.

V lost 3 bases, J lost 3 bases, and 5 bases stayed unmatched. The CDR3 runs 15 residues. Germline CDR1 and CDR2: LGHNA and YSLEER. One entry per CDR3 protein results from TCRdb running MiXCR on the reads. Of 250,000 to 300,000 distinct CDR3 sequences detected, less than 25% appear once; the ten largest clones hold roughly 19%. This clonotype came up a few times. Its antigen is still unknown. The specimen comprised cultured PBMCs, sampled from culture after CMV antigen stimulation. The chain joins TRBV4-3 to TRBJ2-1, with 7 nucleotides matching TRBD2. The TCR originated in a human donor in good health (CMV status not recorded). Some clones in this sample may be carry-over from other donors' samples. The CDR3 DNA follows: TGCGCCAGCAGCCAGAACCGGGACTACTACAATGAGCAGTTCTTC. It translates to CASSQNRDYYNEQFF.